The 16 T cell receptor beta chains presented below share a single source sample, sequenced in a study of CD8+CD57+ T cells in acquired aplastic anemia. Genomic DNA constituted the template upon which TCR beta VDJ and CDR3 profiling was performed. TCRdb re-analysed the reads in MiXCR, keeping a single row per CDR3 protein. In the table there are about 190,000 distinct CDR3 sequences, around 50% of which are singletons. The sequenced sample consisted of sorted CD4+, CD8+, or CD8+CD57+ T cells (not recorded which) from PBMCs. All receptors derive from a human donor in good health, serving as a control.

This clonotype was detected once. This rearrangement joins TRBV24-1 to TRBJ1-1; TRBD1 agrees at 9 bases. This CDR3 has 13 amino acids. CDR1 is KGHDR and CDR2 is SFDVKD in the germline V gene. V dropped 5 bases and J dropped 8; count of bases not matched to a gene: 5. DNA of the CDR3: TGTGCCACCAGTGGGGGACAGGGAGGGGAAGCTTTCTTT. It specifies CATSGGQGGEAFF.

This clonotype showed up many times. The chain combines TRBV4-2 with TRBJ1-1; the match to TRBD1 covers 9 bases. Germline loops: CDR1 LGHNA, CDR2 YNFKEQ. The trim removed 0 bases at V and 6 bases at J, leaving 8 bases unmatched. The CDR3 sequence is 16 residues long. The CDR3 loop reads CASSQDRNRGPSEAFF. The CDR3, as DNA: TGTGCCAGCAGCCAAGATAGGAACAGGGGGCCCTCTGAAGCTTTCTTT.

This clonotype was detected once. The chain couples TRBV2 to TRBJ2-3; D may be TRBD2 (6 bases). There are 13 residues in the CDR3. V dropped 6 bases and J dropped 2 bases, with 9 bases sitting between them. Germline CDR1 is SNHLY and CDR2 is FYNNEI. CDR3 coding DNA: TGTGCCAGCAGACAGGACTACACAGATACGCAGTATTTT. This encodes CASRQDYTDTQYF. The variable domain in full, completed from reference TRBV2 and TRBJ2-3, reads EPEVTQTPSHQVTQMGQEVILRCVPISNHLYFYWYRQILGQKVEFLVSFYNNEISEKSEIFDDQFSVERPDGSNFTLKIRSTKLEDSAMYFCASRQDYTDTQYFGPGTRLTVL.

The chain has TRBV19 and TRBJ2-6, with D perhaps matching TRBD1 (5 bases). The assigned J gene may be wrong: the sequence end matches TRBJ2-7 better. Germline V gene lookup returns CDR1 LNHDA and CDR2 SQIVND (reference sequence). The CDR3 loop spans 14 amino acids. The CDR3 loop is CASSRAGSVYEQYF. In DNA form, the CDR3 reads TGTGCCAGCAGCCGGGCAGGGTCTGTCTACGAGCAGTACTTC.

In its sample, this clonotype was seen many times. J is TRBJ2-7 and V is TRBV19; perhaps TRBD2 as D (7 bases). The CDR3 is made up of 15 amino acids. Trimming left V 1 base short and J 3 bases short, with 13 bases between. Per germline, CDR1 LNHDA and CDR2 SQIVND (reference sequence). In DNA form, the CDR3 reads TGTGCCAGTAGTATAGTCCCGGGGGGCTTCTACGAGCAGTACTTC. Translating gives CASSIVPGGFYEQYF.

In its sample, this clonotype was seen a few times. The gene calls are TRBV7-9 and TRBJ1-3; D call uncertain. This CDR3 spans 12 amino acids. The germline CDR1 and CDR2 sequences are SEHNR and FQNEAQ (reference sequence). The V and J ends lost 1 base and 7 bases respectively, with 5 bases between them. CDR3 region: CASSLGPNTIYF. CDR3 nucleotides: TGTGCCAGCAGCTTAGGTCCCAACACCATATATTTT.

At least ten counts were recorded for this clonotype. The chain uses TRBV18 and TRBJ2-5, with D hard to call. The CDR3 is 13 residues long. Trimming cost V 8 bases and J 5 bases, with 15 bases left between them. In germline, CDR1 is KGHSH, CDR2 LQKENI. The CDR3 coding sequence is TGTGCCAGCAAGGCCATCCAACGGGAGACCCAGTACTTC. It translates to CASKAIQRETQYF.

The chain is built from TRBV7-9 and TRBJ2-3, with TRBD2 identical over 9 bases. The germline V gene encodes CDR1 SEHNR and CDR2 FQNEAQ (reference sequence). The CDR3 is 14 amino acids. The V and J ends lost 5 bases and 5 bases, in that order; junction bases with no gene match: 5. The CDR3 loop is CASSQRGAGDTQYF. The CDR3 DNA follows: TGTGCCAGCAGCCAGCGGGGGGCAGGAGATACGCAGTATTTT.

CDR3 region: CASRSRAPKNIQYF. In nucleotides, the CDR3 is TGTGCCAGCAGATCGAGGGCTCCGAAAAACATTCAGTACTTC. The V gene is TRBV7-3, the J gene TRBJ2-4; a weak D match, TRBD2 (5 bases). Germline V gene lookup returns CDR1 SGHTA and CDR2 FQGTGA. V lost 6 bases, J lost 4 bases, and 13 bases lay in between. This CDR3 is built from 14 residues.

This clonotype has ten or more counts. This rearrangement joins TRBV5-1 to TRBJ1-4; TRBD1 matches 9 bases. Germline CDR1 reads SGHRS; CDR2 reads YFSETQ. V shed 0 bases, J shed 5 bases, and the junction held 2 bases outside the gene matches. The CDR3 extends over 15 amino acids. DNA for the CDR3: TGCGCCAGCAGCTTGGAGGGACAGGGAAATGAAAAACTGTTTTTT. Encoded protein: CASSLEGQGNEKLFF.

The V call is TRBV19, the J call TRBJ1-1; TRBD1 might be the D (6 bases). Trimming stripped 5 bases from V and 5 bases from J, with 12 bases between. The CDR3 contains 13 residues. Germline V gene lookup returns CDR1 LNHDA and CDR2 SQIVND (reference sequence). The CDR3 bases are TGTGCCAGTAGTGAACAGGGACTAACTGAAGCTTTCTTT. Encoded protein: CASSEQGLTEAFF.

The chain has TRBV2 and TRBJ1-5; perhaps TRBD1 as D (6 bases). Trimming left V 6 bases short and J 7 bases short, with 13 bases between. The CDR3 has 13 amino acids. The V gene's germline CDR1 is SNHLY and CDR2 FYNNEI. The CDR3 sequence: CASRHREGQPQHF. CDR3 coding DNA: TGTGCCAGCAGGCACAGGGAGGGCCAGCCCCAGCATTTT.

This chain joins TRBV7-2 and TRBJ2-7; TRBD2 aligns across 13 bases. The germline CDR1 and CDR2 sequences are SGHTA and FQGNSA. The CDR3 consists of 17 residues. V gave up 5 bases and J gave up 5 bases; unmatched junction bases: 12. The CDR3 here is CASSLLAGLAGRNEQYF. Written as DNA, the CDR3 is TGTGCCAGCAGCCTACTGGCGGGACTAGCGGGGCGAAACGAGCAGTACTTC.

The table lists this clonotype with many counts. The chain joins TRBV4-3 to TRBJ2-2; no firm D call. Trimming removed 4 bases from V and 3 bases from J, with 9 bases in between. The CDR3 extends over 14 amino acids. CDR1 and CDR2 (germline): LGHNA, YSLEER. The CDR3: CASSPSWYTGELFF. In DNA form, the CDR3 reads TGCGCCAGCAGCCCAAGTTGGTACACCGGGGAGCTGTTTTTT.

The chain employs TRBV15 and TRBJ1-6; D not resolved. Per germline, CDR1 LNHNV and CDR2 YYDKDF (reference sequence). Trimming cost V 4 bases and J 6 bases, with 13 bases left between them. The CDR3 covers 15 residues. DNA for the CDR3: TGTGCCACCAGCAATGCCTCACGGGGTAATTCACCCCTCCACTTT. It is translated as CATSNASRGNSPLHF. The complete variable domain, with remaining parts taken from reference TRBV15 and TRBJ1-6, reads DAMVIQNPRYQVTQFGKPVTLSCSQTLNHNVMYWYQQKSSQAPKLLFHYYDKDFNNEADTPDNFQSRRPNTSFCFLDIRSPGLGDTAMYLCATSNASRGNSPLHFGNGTRLTVT.

This clonotype occurred once. This chain connects TRBV29-1 to TRBJ1-2; D may be TRBD1 (5 bases). The CDR3 consists of 12 residues. CDR1 SQVTM and CDR2 ANQGSEA come from the germline V gene. V lost 7 bases, J lost 3 bases, and 12 bases lay in between. The CDR3 nucleotides read TGCAGCGCTTCCGAGGGGTACTATGGCTACACCTTC. This gives the protein CSASEGYYGYTF.